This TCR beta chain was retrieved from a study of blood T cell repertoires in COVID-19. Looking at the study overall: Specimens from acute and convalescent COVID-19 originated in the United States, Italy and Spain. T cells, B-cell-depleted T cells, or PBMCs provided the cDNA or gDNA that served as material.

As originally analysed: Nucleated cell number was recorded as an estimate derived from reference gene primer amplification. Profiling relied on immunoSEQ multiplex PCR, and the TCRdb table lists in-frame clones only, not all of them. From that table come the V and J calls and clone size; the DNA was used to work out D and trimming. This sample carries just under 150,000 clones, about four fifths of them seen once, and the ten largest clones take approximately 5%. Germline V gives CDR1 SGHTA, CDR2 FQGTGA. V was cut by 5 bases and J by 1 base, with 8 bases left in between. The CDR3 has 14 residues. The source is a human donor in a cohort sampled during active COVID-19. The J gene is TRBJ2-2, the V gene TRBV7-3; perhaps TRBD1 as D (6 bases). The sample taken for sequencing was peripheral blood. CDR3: CASSLTGNTGELFF. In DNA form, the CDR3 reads TGTGCCAGCAGCCTGACAGGGAACACCGGGGAGCTGTTTTTT.